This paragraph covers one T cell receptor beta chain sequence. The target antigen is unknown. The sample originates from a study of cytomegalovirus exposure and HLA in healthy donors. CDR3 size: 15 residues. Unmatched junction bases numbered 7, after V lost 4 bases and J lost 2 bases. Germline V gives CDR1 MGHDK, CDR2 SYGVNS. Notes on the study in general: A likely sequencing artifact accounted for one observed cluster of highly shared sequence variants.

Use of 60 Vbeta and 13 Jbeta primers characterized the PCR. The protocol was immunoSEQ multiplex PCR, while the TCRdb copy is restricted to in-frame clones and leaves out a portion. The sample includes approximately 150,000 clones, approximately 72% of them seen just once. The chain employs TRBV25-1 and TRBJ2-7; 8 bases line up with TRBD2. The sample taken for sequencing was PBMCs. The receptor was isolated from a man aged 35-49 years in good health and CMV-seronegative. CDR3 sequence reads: CASSAFSGTPYEQYF. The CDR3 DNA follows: TGTGCCAGCAGTGCTTTTAGCGGGACTCCCTACGAGCAGTACTTC.